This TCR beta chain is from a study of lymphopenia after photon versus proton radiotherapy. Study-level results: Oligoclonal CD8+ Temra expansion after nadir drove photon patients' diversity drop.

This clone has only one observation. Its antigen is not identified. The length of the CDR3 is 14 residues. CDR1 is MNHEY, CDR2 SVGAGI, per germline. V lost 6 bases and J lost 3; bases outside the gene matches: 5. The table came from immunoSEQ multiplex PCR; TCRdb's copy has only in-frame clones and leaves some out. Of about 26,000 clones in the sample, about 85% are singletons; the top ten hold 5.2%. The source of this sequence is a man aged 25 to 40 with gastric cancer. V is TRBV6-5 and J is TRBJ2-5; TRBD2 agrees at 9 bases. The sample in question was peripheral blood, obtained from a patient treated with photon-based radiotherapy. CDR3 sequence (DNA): TGTGCCAGCAGGCCCCGCGGGGGGGAAGAGACCCAGTACTTC. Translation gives CASRPRGGEETQYF.